This T cell receptor (beta chain) was sequenced during a study of cytomegalovirus exposure and HLA in healthy donors. V lost 4 bases and J 2 bases, leaving 7 bases between the germline ends. The CDR3 has 12 residues. The germline gives CDR1 SGDLS, CDR2 YYNGEE. Primers for the PCR totalled 60 Vbeta and 13 Jbeta. Produced via immunoSEQ multiplex PCR; TCRdb's table is partial and in-frame only. The table includes about 90,000 clones, around 78% detected once. The sequencing sample was made of PBMCs. This clonotype was obtained from a woman between 35 and 50 years old in good health and CMV-seropositive. The chain combines TRBV9 with TRBJ2-7, with D perhaps TRBD2 (5 bases). CDR3 nucleotides: TGTGCCAGCAGCACGGGAACCTACGAGCAGTACTTC. Protein product: CASSTGTYEQYF.